These 14 T cell receptor beta chains share one sample of origin, sequenced in a study of blood T cell repertoires in COVID-19. The assay was immunoSEQ multiplex PCR, and TCRdb's table has in-frame clones only and misses some. The sample yields around 27,000 clones, around 87% seen once. Material: peripheral blood. The receptors were gathered from a man aged 55 to 70 with acute or convalescent COVID-19.

The CDR3 spells CASSAGTGYYGYTF. The CDR3 DNA follows: TGTGCCAGCAGCGCCGGGACAGGGTACTATGGCTACACCTTC. This chain joins TRBV2 and TRBJ1-2, with TRBD1 identical over 9 bases. V was clipped by 6 bases and J by 3 bases; unmatched bases: 5. Germline values: CDR1 SNHLY, CDR2 FYNNEI. The CDR3 runs to 14 residues.

The chain combines TRBV7-2 with TRBJ2-2; D may be TRBD1 (6 bases). Trimming cost V 1 base and J 5 bases, with 11 bases left between them. Germline V gene data show CDR1 as SGHTA and CDR2 as FQGNSA. The CDR3 sequence is 15 residues long. The CDR3 loop is CASSLVVQGTGELFF. For the CDR3, the DNA is TGTGCCAGCAGCTTAGTAGTACAGGGAACCGGGGAGCTGTTTTTT.

This chain uses TRBV11-3 with TRBJ2-3, with D maybe TRBD2 (6 bases). This CDR3 is 13 amino acids long. CDR1 is SGHNT and CDR2 is YENEEA in the germline V gene. V was shortened by 8 bases and J by 5 bases, with 14 bases between the two germline ends. The CDR3 coding sequence is TGTGCCAGCGGCCCGGGGGATGAAGATACGCAGTATTTT. Protein sequence: CASGPGDEDTQYF.

This sequence joins TRBV10-3 and TRBJ2-2, with 8 nucleotides matching TRBD1. V was clipped by 6 bases and J by 6 bases; unmatched bases: 6. The V gene's germline CDR1 is ENHRY and CDR2 SYGVKD. There are 14 residues in the CDR3. CDR3 DNA: TGTGCCATCAGCGGACAGGGAGTGGCCGGGGAGCTGTTTTTT. Translating it yields CAISGQGVAGELFF.

The rearrangement uses TRBV15 and TRBJ2-1, with D possibly being TRBD2 (6 bases). CDR1 and CDR2 (germline): LNHNV, YYDKDF (reference sequence). The CDR3 consists of 14 residues. V shed 2 bases and J shed 12 bases, with 17 bases lying between them. The CDR3 DNA reads as TGTGCCACCAGCAGAACTACTAGCTTCTGGGGGCAGTTCTTC. Translating it yields CATSRTTSFWGQFF.

The chain links TRBV13 to TRBJ1-4; the match to TRBD1 covers 10 bases. This CDR3 comprises 15 residues. Germline values: CDR1 PRHDT, CDR2 FYEKMQ (reference sequence). V gave up 5 bases and J gave up 7 bases; unmatched junction bases: 7. CDR3 coding DNA: TGTGCCAGCAGCACCAGACAGGGGGCTGGTGAAAAACTGTTTTTT. Encoded protein: CASSTRQGAGEKLFF.

The V gene is TRBV3-1 (or the pseudogene TRBV3-2), the J gene TRBJ2-5; possible D gene TRBD2, 5 bases. CDR1 and CDR2 (germline): LGHDT, YNNKEL (reference sequence). Trimming shortened V by 4 bases and J by 1 base, and 10 bases separated the two germline ends. CDR3 size: 14 residues. CDR3 region: CASSPGLIQETQYF. The DNA for the CDR3 is TGTGCCAGCAGCCCCGGACTGATCCAAGAGACCCAGTACTTC.

This chain connects TRBV12-3 or TRBV12-4 to TRBJ1-2; D perhaps matches TRBD1 (6 bases). There are 13 residues in the CDR3. Trimming shortened V by 2 bases and J by 4 bases, and 8 bases separated the two germline ends. The CDR3 DNA reads TGTGCCAGCAGTTTACAGGGGTTCTATGGCTACACCTTC. Translation gives CASSLQGFYGYTF.

This clone has a handful of counts. The J gene is TRBJ2-7, the V gene TRBV4-1; a possible D gene is TRBD2 (5 bases). CDR1 and CDR2 (germline): MGHRA, YSYEKL. The CDR3 runs 16 residues. V shed 0 bases and J shed 3 bases, with 15 bases lying between them. CDR3 in amino acids: CASSQDRTSIGYEQYF. For the CDR3, the DNA is TGCGCCAGCAGCCAAGATCGCACTAGTATCGGCTACGAGCAGTACTTC.

The CDR3 is CASSPLAGETDTQYF. In DNA form, the CDR3 reads TGTGCCAGTAGTCCCCTAGCGGGGGAGACAGATACGCAGTATTTT. The rearrangement uses TRBV19 and TRBJ2-3; TRBD2 agrees at 10 bases. J gave up 3 bases and V 5 bases, and 5 bases lay outside the gene matches. In germline, CDR1 is LNHDA, CDR2 SQIVND (reference sequence). There are 15 residues in the CDR3. The whole variable domain, remainder taken from reference TRBV19 and TRBJ2-3, is DGGITQSPKYLFRKEGQNVTLSCEQNLNHDAMYWYRQDPGQGLRLIYYSQIVNDFQKGDIAEGYSVSREKKESFPLTVTSAQKNPTAFYLCASSPLAGETDTQYFGPGTRLTVL.

The chain recombines TRBV5-1 with TRBJ2-7, with 7 bases matching TRBD1. V was pared by 2 bases and J by 2 bases, with 7 bases of the junction left unmatched. Looked up from germline, CDR1 is SGHRS and CDR2 is YFSETQ. This CDR3 contains 15 residues. The CDR3 DNA sequence: TGCGCCAGCAGCTTCCAACCGGGACAGCCCTACGAGCAGTACTTC. Its protein is CASSFQPGQPYEQYF.

The J gene is TRBJ2-7, the V gene TRBV9; 7 nucleotides agree with TRBD1. The CDR3 is made up of 14 amino acids. From germline, CDR1 is SGDLS and CDR2 YYNGEE. Trimming took 4 bases from V and 3 from J; bases not matched to a gene: 7. Written as DNA, the CDR3 is TGTGCCAGCAGCCCTCAGACAGGGAACTACGAGCAGTACTTC. Residues: CASSPQTGNYEQYF.

The chain is built from TRBV11-2 and TRBJ1-4; 7 bases match TRBD1. V dropped 4 bases and J dropped 5; count of bases not matched to a gene: 7. CDR3 length: 15 amino acids. CDR1 and CDR2 from the germline V gene are SGHAT and FQNNGV. Here the CDR3 reads CASSSRQGRNEKLFF. The CDR3 DNA reads as TGTGCCAGCAGCTCGCGACAGGGAAGAAATGAAAAACTGTTTTTT.

This clone is a singleton in its sample. The gene calls are TRBV7-8 and TRBJ2-1, with 7 bases identical to TRBD1. V shed 5 bases and J 5 bases; nucleotides not matched to a gene: 3. Looked up from germline, CDR1 is SGHVS and CDR2 is FQNEAQ. CDR3 length: 13 residues. Written as DNA, the CDR3 is TGTGCCAGCAGCATCGGACAGGACAATGAGCAGTTCTTC. Its translation is CASSIGQDNEQFF.